This T cell receptor beta chain was recovered during a study of T cell repertoires in cytomegalovirus infection. Overall study results and limits: Cumulative public TCR beta family frequency identified CMV carriers with the relevant HLA.

TCRdb recomputed calls from the reads with MiXCR, one row per CDR3 protein. The table has 200,000 to 300,000 distinct CDR3 sequences, approximately 8.3% seen once; the top ten hold roughly 16%. V shed 5 bases, J shed 1 base, and the junction held 8 bases outside the gene matches. The CDR3 has 16 residues. The germline CDR1 and CDR2 sequences are SGHTA and FQGNSA. This clonotype has a count of ten or more. Its matching antigen is unknown. The sample taken for sequencing was PBMCs. The V call is TRBV7-2, the J call TRBJ2-5, with 9 bases that match TRBD2. The receptor was derived from a human donor in good health (CMV status not recorded). Some clones in this sample may be carry-over from other donors' samples. CDR3 DNA: TGTGCCAGCAGCACGAGCGGGGGGCTCTTCCAAGAGACCCAGTACTTC. Translating it yields CASSTSGGLFQETQYF.